What follows are 30 T cell receptor beta chains derived from one specimen sequenced in a study of T-cell memory formation after mild COVID-19. TCRdb independently ran MiXCR on the 5' RACE reads; one entry per CDR3 protein. The sample lists hundreds of thousands of distinct CDR3 sequences, 25% to 30% occurring once. The sequencing sample was made of PBMCs or a T cell subset sorted from them (not recorded which). These receptors all come from an adult woman who had mild COVID-19 (a few samples of this study predate the infection). Cell type and time point are not known.

This clonotype showed up just a few times. DNA of the CDR3: TGTGCCAGCAGCTTAAACCCGAGCGGGTTCTCCTACAATGAGCAGTTCTTC. This translates into CASSLNPSGFSYNEQFF. The rearrangement links TRBV7-6 to TRBJ2-1; a weak D match, TRBD2 (6 bases). CDR1 and CDR2 from the germline V gene are SGHVS and FNYEAQ. This CDR3 has 17 residues. The V and J ends lost 2 bases and 0 bases respectively, with 14 bases between them. Drawing the rest from reference TRBV7-6 and TRBJ2-1, the complete variable domain is GAGVSQSPRYKVTKRGQDVALRCDPISGHVSLYWYRQALGQGPEFLTYFNYEAQQDKSGLPNDRFSAERPEGSISTLTIQRTEQRDSAMYRCASSLNPSGFSYNEQFFGPGTRLTVL.

The rearrangement links TRBV4-1 to TRBJ1-1; TRBD1 matches at 8 bases. The V gene end was trimmed by 1 base and the J gene end by 3 bases; junction bases not matched to a gene: 19. Germline V CDR1 and CDR2: MGHRA, YSYEKL. CDR3 length: 20 residues. CDR3 nucleotide sequence: TGCGCCAGCAGCCAAGGTGGCCAAAAGGGGGTCAGGGGGCGACACACTGAAGCTTTCTTT. This codes for CASSQGGQKGVRGRHTEAFF.

This chain joins TRBV7-9 and TRBJ2-7; 10 bases map to TRBD2. Germline V gene sequence: CDR1 SEHNR, CDR2 FQNEAQ (reference sequence). The CDR3 consists of 14 residues. The V segment lost 5 bases and the J segment 6 bases; nucleotides outside the gene matches: 7. CDR3 loop: CASSLLAGWGEQYF. CDR3 in DNA: TGTGCCAGCAGCCTACTAGCGGGATGGGGCGAGCAGTACTTC.

This clonotype was detected only a few times. This chain links TRBV27 with TRBJ1-5; 7 bases fit TRBD1. The junction had 12 bases not matched to a gene; V was cut back by 4 bases and J by 9 bases. Looked up from germline, CDR1 is MNHEY and CDR2 is SMNVEV (reference sequence). CDR3 size: 15 residues. DNA of the CDR3: TGTGCCAGCAGTTCTTACCGGGACAGCGAGGGGCCCCAGCATTTT. Residues: CASSSYRDSEGPQHF.

This clonotype has more than one count but fewer than ten. The rearrangement uses TRBV12-3 or TRBV12-4 and TRBJ2-5; TRBD2 might be the D (7 bases). V was clipped by 10 bases and J by 2 bases, with 20 bases between them. The CDR3 length is 15 residues. The CDR3 region is CATSQGGSSQETQYF. DNA for the CDR3: TGTGCCACCTCACAGGGCGGGAGTTCACAAGAGACCCAGTACTTC.

The chain employs TRBV29-1 and TRBJ1-2; D remains unclear. Trimming pared 0 bases from V and 8 bases from J, leaving 10 bases between. Germline V CDR1 and CDR2: SQVTM, ANQGSEA. This CDR3 is built from 12 residues. In DNA form, the CDR3 reads TGCAGCGTTGAAGACGGGGAATGGGGCTACACCTTC. Translation gives CSVEDGEWGYTF. Together with reference TRBV29-1 and TRBJ1-2, the CDR3 gives the full variable domain: SAVISQKPSRDICQRGTSLTIQCQVDSQVTMMFWYRQQPGQSLTLIATANQGSEATYESGFVIDKFPISRPNLTFSTLTVSNMSPEDSSIYLCSVEDGEWGYTFGSGTRLTVV.

In this sample, this clonotype turned up a few times. The rearrangement links TRBV2 to TRBJ2-7, with D possibly matching TRBD2 (6 bases). Germline V gives CDR1 SNHLY, CDR2 FYNNEI. The CDR3 spans 15 residues. V was cut by 6 bases and J by 4 bases, with 19 bases left in between. CDR3 protein: CASSPSAYRSYEQYF. CDR3 DNA: TGTGCCAGCAGCCCTAGCGCCTATCGCTCGTACGAGCAGTACTTC.

The V and J genes are TRBV24-1 and TRBJ1-2, with TRBD1 identical over 7 bases. V dropped 0 bases and J dropped 4; count of bases not matched to a gene: 1. CDR1 and CDR2 (germline): KGHDR, SFDVKD. The CDR3 sequence is 14 residues long. CDR3 DNA sequence: TGTGCCACCAGTGATTTGCGGGACAGCTATGGCTACACCTTC. Its translation: CATSDLRDSYGYTF.

This clonotype turned up a few times. The rearrangement joins TRBV6-2 or TRBV6-3 to TRBJ1-4, with unresolved D. The CDR3 is 13 residues long. V lost 6 bases, J lost 8 bases, and 13 bases lay in between. The germline V gene has CDR1 MNHEY and CDR2 SVGEGT. DNA of the CDR3: TGTGCCAGCAGGGACCCAGGCGCCGAAAAACTGTTTTTT. Translated: CASRDPGAEKLFF.

The rearrangement joins TRBV7-9 to TRBJ2-3; 7 bases line up with TRBD2. Looked up from germline, CDR1 is SEHNR and CDR2 is FQNEAQ (reference sequence). Trimming at V came to 1 base and at J to 3 bases, leaving 7 bases not matched to a gene. There are 16 residues in the CDR3. DNA for the CDR3: TGTGCCAGCAGCTTAGATTCCTGGCGGGAGACAGATACGCAGTATTTT. It encodes CASSLDSWRETDTQYF.

The V gene is TRBV5-1, the J gene TRBJ2-3; no firm D call. The CDR3 loop spans 15 amino acids. Germline CDR1 is SGHRS and CDR2 is YFSETQ. The ends were cut back, 4 bases at V and 0 bases at J, with 12 bases in the middle. CDR3 amino acids: CASSPGRSSTDTQYF. The CDR3 DNA reads TGCGCCAGCAGCCCTGGACGATCTAGCACAGATACGCAGTATTTT.

The chain uses TRBV2 and TRBJ2-2; D not certain. There are 14 residues in the CDR3. Germline V gives CDR1 SNHLY, CDR2 FYNNEI. V was trimmed by 3 bases and J by 1 base, leaving 6 bases between them. This chain's CDR3 is CASSDMGNTGELFF. CDR3 sequence (DNA): TGTGCCAGCAGTGATATGGGGAACACCGGGGAGCTGTTTTTT. Using reference TRBV2 and TRBJ2-2 for the parts outside the CDR3, the full variable domain is EPEVTQTPSHQVTQMGQEVILRCVPISNHLYFYWYRQILGQKVEFLVSFYNNEISEKSEIFDDQFSVERPDGSNFTLKIRSTKLEDSAMYFCASSDMGNTGELFFGEGSRLTVL.

The genes are TRBV4-2 and TRBJ2-3; the match to TRBD1 covers 9 bases. V shed 3 bases, J shed 4 bases, and the junction held 11 bases outside the gene matches. This CDR3 is built from 17 residues. Germline CDR1 reads LGHNA; CDR2 reads YNFKEQ. The CDR3 DNA follows: TGTGCCAGCAGCCAGGGGTACCGGGACAGGGTTTCAGATACGCAGTATTTT. Its translation is CASSQGYRDRVSDTQYF.

V and J are TRBV5-8 and TRBJ1-5; 7 positions match TRBD1. The junction had 7 bases not matched to a gene; V was cut back by 4 bases and J by 3 bases. The CDR3 is made up of 15 amino acids. In germline, CDR1 is SGHTS, CDR2 YDEGEE. The chain's CDR3 is CASSPTGTVNQPQHF. The CDR3 DNA is TGTGCCAGCAGCCCAACCGGGACAGTCAATCAGCCCCAGCATTTT.

This clonotype was seen more than once but under ten times. The rearrangement uses TRBV11-3 and TRBJ2-3; 10 bases agree with TRBD2. The V and J ends lost 5 bases and 3 bases, in that order; junction bases with no gene match: 8. Germline CDR1 SGHNT, CDR2 YENEEA. The CDR3 totals 16 residues. The CDR3 coding sequence is TGTGCCAGCAGCATACTTAGCGGGAGGAGGACAGATACGCAGTATTTT. Translation gives CASSILSGRRTDTQYF.

This clonotype occurred a few times. The chain links TRBV12-3 or TRBV12-4 to TRBJ1-1; D not certain. V was trimmed by 2 bases and J by 4 bases, leaving 8 bases between them. The CDR3 is 13 residues long. The DNA for the CDR3 is TGTGCCAGCAGTTTAAGTGCCAGCACTGAAGCTTTCTTT. Translating it yields CASSLSASTEAFF.

This clonotype has a handful of counts. This rearrangement joins TRBV10-3 to TRBJ1-2; the D gene is possibly TRBD1 (6 bases). Trimming cost V 2 bases and J 11 bases, with 21 bases left between them. The CDR3 has 15 residues. Germline V gives CDR1 ENHRY, CDR2 SYGVKD. The CDR3: CAISERGSTIGGYTF. The CDR3 DNA reads as TGTGCCATCAGTGAGAGGGGCTCCACAATAGGGGGGTACACCTTC.

Many counts were recorded for this clonotype. This chain uses TRBV27 with TRBJ2-7, with D perhaps assigned TRBD1 or TRBD2 (5 bases each). Trimming left V 5 bases short and J 3 bases short, with 11 bases between. Per germline, CDR1 MNHEY and CDR2 SMNVEV (reference sequence). The CDR3 extends over 13 amino acids. CDR3 coding DNA: TGTGCCAGCAGTCCCGGGACCCTCTACGAGCAGTACTTC. It is translated as CASSPGTLYEQYF.

The chain carries TRBV29-1 and TRBJ2-5, with 7 bases identical to TRBD1. This CDR3 has 13 residues. Germline V gives CDR1 SQVTM, CDR2 ANQGSEA. The trim removed 2 bases at V and 5 bases at J, leaving 5 bases unmatched. CDR3 region: CSVETGAFETQYF. In nucleotides, the CDR3 is TGCAGCGTTGAAACAGGGGCCTTTGAGACCCAGTACTTC.

The gene calls are TRBV24-1 and TRBJ2-1; TRBD1 matches 7 bases. The CDR3 is made up of 15 amino acids. Germline-derived CDR1 and CDR2 are KGHDR and SFDVKD. Trimming removed 3 bases from V and 9 bases from J; junction bases left unmatched: 10. CDR3 bases: TGTGCCACCAGTGATCACCCCACAGGGGTTCCTGAGCAGTTCTTC. Protein sequence: CATSDHPTGVPEQFF.

There are a few counts of this clonotype. The gene calls are TRBV4-2 and TRBJ2-7; 8 bases agree with TRBD2. With V trimmed by 0 bases and J by 1 base, 8 bases remained unmatched. Germline values: CDR1 LGHNA, CDR2 YNFKEQ. CDR3 length equals 17 residues. In DNA form, the CDR3 reads TGTGCCAGCAGCCAAGATCGGGGGGGGCCAGTTTCCTACGAGCAGTACTTC. Its translation is CASSQDRGGPVSYEQYF.

The genes are TRBV20-1 and TRBJ2-3; 7 bases match TRBD2. The ends lost 0 bases at V and 5 bases at J; junction bases unmatched: 8. This CDR3 is 15 amino acids long. Germline V lookup: CDR1 DFQATT, CDR2 SNEGSKA (reference sequence). The chain's CDR3 is CSARDAGLSGDTQYF. The CDR3 nucleotides read TGCAGTGCTAGAGATGCGGGACTATCGGGAGATACGCAGTATTTT.

The V and J genes are TRBV4-2 and TRBJ1-1; D possibly corresponds to TRBD1 (6 bases). CDR1 and CDR2 from the germline V gene are LGHNA and YNFKEQ. The CDR3 runs 16 residues. Trimming removed 4 bases at V and 5 bases at J, with 20 bases between. The CDR3 nucleotides are TGTGCCAGCAGCCGACGGACAGAAGACCTATGGACTGAAGCTTTCTTT. It specifies CASSRRTEDLWTEAFF.

V usage is TRBV6-2 or TRBV6-3 and J usage is TRBJ1-5; 7 bases match TRBD1. This CDR3 spans 15 amino acids. The germline V gene has CDR1 MNHEY and CDR2 SVGEGT. V dropped 6 bases and J dropped 2; count of bases not matched to a gene: 7. The CDR3 protein is CASRIQGKGNQPQHF. The CDR3 coding sequence is TGTGCCAGCAGGATACAGGGGAAGGGCAATCAGCCCCAGCATTTT.

Ten or more counts support this clonotype. The rearrangement links TRBV5-1 to TRBJ2-7, with 8 bases lining up with TRBD1. This CDR3 is built from 14 residues. Germline loops: CDR1 SGHRS, CDR2 YFSETQ. Trimming took 3 bases from V and 2 from J; bases not matched to a gene: 4. CDR3 sequence: CASSWGQDAYEQYF. CDR3 bases: TGCGCCAGCAGCTGGGGACAGGATGCCTACGAGCAGTACTTC.

The gene calls are TRBV6-5 and TRBJ1-1; D not resolved. The CDR3 has 14 residues. Deletions cut 6 bases from V and 1 base from J, with 12 bases between. CDR1 is MNHEY and CDR2 is SVGAGI in the germline V gene. DNA of the CDR3: TGTGCCAGCAGCCTCTACCTCAGGAACACTGAAGCTTTCTTT. Its protein product is CASSLYLRNTEAFF.

The table lists this clonotype with many counts. The junction does not match germline at one end; this may be a read error. The chain carries TRBV7-2 and TRBJ2-1; D is perhaps TRBD1 or TRBD2 (6 bases each). Germline values: CDR1 SGHTA, CDR2 FQGNSA. The CDR3 sequence is 15 residues long. The CDR3 region is CASSLEGTGGRSGVF. The CDR3 nucleotides are TGTGCCAGCAGCTTAGAGGGGACTGGGGGCAGGAGTGGAGTCTTC.

This chain links TRBV18 with TRBJ2-7; 7 nucleotides match TRBD1. This CDR3 has 12 amino acids. J gave up 7 bases and V 5 bases, and 5 bases lay outside the gene matches. Germline V gives CDR1 KGHSH, CDR2 LQKENI. CDR3 coding DNA: TGTGCCAGCTCAAATACAGGGGAGGAGCAGTACTTC. This encodes CASSNTGEEQYF. Looking up the rest from reference TRBV18 and TRBJ2-7 gives the full variable domain: NAGVMQNPRHLVRRRGQEARLRCSPMKGHSHVYWYRQLPEEGLKFMVYLQKENIIDESGMPKERFSAEFPKEGPSILRIQQVVRGDSAAYFCASSNTGEEQYFGPGTRLTVT.

This clonotype has a handful of counts. This rearrangement joins TRBV5-1 to TRBJ2-3; TRBD2 is a possible D gene (6 bases). Deletions cut 0 bases from V and 0 bases from J, with 11 bases between. This CDR3 has 16 amino acids. Germline CDR1 reads SGHRS; CDR2 reads YFSETQ. CDR3: CASSLVAGSSTDTQYF. CDR3 bases: TGCGCCAGCAGCTTGGTTGCGGGGAGCAGCACAGATACGCAGTATTTT. Full variable domain (missing parts from reference TRBV5-1 and TRBJ2-3): KAGVTQTPRYLIKTRGQQVTLSCSPISGHRSVSWYQQTPGQGLQFLFEYFSETQRNKGNFPGRFSGRQFSNSRSEMNVSTLELGDSALYLCASSLVAGSSTDTQYFGPGTRLTVL.

V gene TRBV4-1 combines with J gene TRBJ2-7; TRBD1 matches 8 bases. The CDR3 has 15 residues. Germline trimming cut 4 bases from V and 5 bases from J; bases unmatched to any gene: 10. In germline, CDR1 is MGHRA, CDR2 YSYEKL. The CDR3 is CASSLSPTGENEQYF. CDR3 DNA sequence: TGCGCCAGCAGCCTATCTCCGACAGGGGAGAACGAGCAGTACTTC.